What follows are 19 T cell receptor beta chains derived from one specimen sequenced in a study of molecular identifiers for immune sequencing clone quantification. From the PCR reads, TCRdb called clonotypes with MiXCR, one entry per CDR3 protein. The sample consists of 460,000 or so distinct CDR3 sequences, about 21% of them appearing once. The source material was naive CD8+ T cells from blood, with Jurkat cell RNA spiked in. Subset described: FACS-sorted CD8+CD4-CCR7+CD45RA+ naive T cells. The receptors come from a human donor in good health. Some libraries in this study had Jurkat cell RNA spiked in.

V usage is TRBV5-4 and J usage is TRBJ2-5, with D maybe TRBD1 (6 bases). Trimming cost V 3 bases and J 1 base, with 10 bases left between them. This CDR3 has 14 amino acids. From germline, CDR1 is SGHNT and CDR2 YYREEE (reference sequence). For the CDR3, the DNA is TGTGCCAGCAGCTGGGGGCCGGGCCAAGAGACCCAGTACTTC. Encoded protein: CASSWGPGQETQYF.

The sample holds many counts of this clonotype. The chain joins TRBV20-1 to TRBJ1-1; no definite D call. Germline V gene data show CDR1 as DFQATT and CDR2 as SNEGSKA (reference sequence). The CDR3 is made up of 14 amino acids. V was cut by 0 bases and J by 5 bases, with 13 bases left in between. The CDR3 protein is CSARDYEAGTEAFF. DNA of the CDR3: TGCAGTGCTAGAGATTATGAAGCGGGAACTGAAGCTTTCTTT.

This clonotype came up many times. CDR3 sequence (DNA): TGTGCCAGCAGCTCGCACCCTACTAGCGGGATCAACAATGAGCAGTTCTTC. This gives the protein CASSSHPTSGINNEQFF. This chain connects TRBV7-2 to TRBJ2-1; 10 nucleotides line up with TRBD2. The CDR3 consists of 17 residues. With V trimmed by 4 bases and J by 5 bases, 11 bases remained unmatched. CDR1 and CDR2 (germline): SGHTA, FQGNSA.

V is TRBV5-6 and J is TRBJ1-5; the match to TRBD1 covers 10 bases. Germline CDR1 reads SGHDT; CDR2 reads YYEEEE. The CDR3 runs 15 residues. V lost 3 bases and J lost 6; bases outside the gene matches: 6. CDR3 in amino acids: CASSWGTGVVQPQHF. CDR3 coding DNA: TGTGCCAGCAGCTGGGGGACAGGGGTTGTTCAGCCCCAGCATTTT.

In regard to this clonotype: A much more abundant neighbour one base away suggests this may be a read error. V and J are TRBV4-3 and TRBJ2-3; the D gene is possibly TRBD2 (6 bases). There are 15 residues in the CDR3. Germline CDR1 is LGHNA and CDR2 is YSLEER. CDR3 in DNA: TGCGCCAGCAGCCCCAGGACTACTAGCACAGGTACGCAGTATTTT. Protein: CASSPRTTSTGTQYF.

This clonotype has at least ten counts. The chain has TRBV20-1 and TRBJ2-7, with D unclear. Germline CDR1 and CDR2: DFQATT and SNEGSKA (reference sequence). The germline V and J ends were trimmed by 1 base and 0 bases, with 13 bases remaining between them. The CDR3 is 15 residues long. The CDR3 nucleotides are TGCAGTGCTAGAGGCCCGGACCAACTCTCCTACGAGCAGTACTTC. This translates into CSARGPDQLSYEQYF.

This clonotype was detected a few times. This chain joins TRBV12-3 or TRBV12-4 and TRBJ2-1; D unresolved. V was trimmed by 5 bases and J by 7 bases, leaving 12 bases between them. The CDR3 runs 13 residues. The CDR3 nucleotides are TGTGCCAGCAGTCAAGGACCCTTGAATGAGCAGTTCTTC. It translates to CASSQGPLNEQFF.

This clonotype was recorded once. This may be a read error: a much more frequent sequence differs by one nucleotide. This sequence joins TRBV3-1 and TRBJ2-2; no clear D gene. Germline V lookup: CDR1 LGHDT, CDR2 YNNKEL (reference sequence). CDR3 size: 11 residues. The CDR3 is CANSPSGELFF. As DNA, the CDR3 is TGTGCCAACAGCCCGTCCGGGGAGCTGTTTTTT.

At least ten counts were recorded for this clonotype. This sequence joins TRBV7-9 and TRBJ2-7; D is uncertain. Deletions cut 2 bases from V and 1 base from J, with 3 bases between. In germline, CDR1 is SEHNR, CDR2 FQNEAQ (reference sequence). The CDR3 has 12 amino acids. CDR3 bases: TGTGCCAGCAGCTTAACTTCCTACGAGCAGTACTTC. It specifies CASSLTSYEQYF.

This clonotype was observed many times. The genes are TRBV30 and TRBJ2-1; 12 nucleotides align to TRBD2. J gave up 2 bases and V 2 bases, and 7 bases lay outside the gene matches. There are 17 residues in the CDR3. Per germline, CDR1 GTSNPN and CDR2 SVGIG (reference sequence). CDR3 nucleotides: TGTGCCTGGAGTCTCACCTCTAGCGGGGGGGCCTACAATGAGCAGTTCTTC. Translation gives CAWSLTSSGGAYNEQFF.

This clonotype has a count of ten or more. V and J are TRBV7-6 and TRBJ2-3, with no clear D. The CDR3 consists of 14 residues. Germline-derived CDR1 and CDR2 are SGHVS and FNYEAQ. V gave up 1 base and J gave up 9 bases, with 14 bases separating them. In nucleotides, the CDR3 is TGTGCCAGCAGCTTAGTTCAGCCGCAAGGAACGCAGTATTTT. Translation: CASSLVQPQGTQYF.

Many counts were recorded for this clonotype. The chain employs TRBV7-9 and TRBJ2-5; D unresolved. Per germline, CDR1 SEHNR and CDR2 FQNEAQ (reference sequence). The CDR3 extends over 13 amino acids. Deletions cut 1 base from V and 3 bases from J, with 6 bases between. The CDR3 bases are TGTGCCAGCAGCTTAGATCCGGAAGAGACCCAGTACTTC. Protein product: CASSLDPEETQYF.

This clonotype was recorded many times. V is TRBV11-2 and J is TRBJ2-5; 7 nucleotides line up with TRBD2. Looked up from germline, CDR1 is SGHAT and CDR2 is FQNNGV. CDR3 length: 15 amino acids. V dropped 4 bases and J dropped 3; count of bases not matched to a gene: 8. CDR3 nucleotides: TGTGCCAGCAGCTCGGTTGTGGCGGGAGAAGAGACCCAGTACTTC. This sequence encodes CASSSVVAGEETQYF.

V usage is TRBV19 and J usage is TRBJ2-1, with 9 bases fitting TRBD2. Germline V gives CDR1 LNHDA, CDR2 SQIVND (reference sequence). This CDR3 spans 14 amino acids. The V and J ends lost 6 bases and 7 bases, in that order; junction bases with no gene match: 7. This CDR3 reads CASRRAAGGNEQFF. The DNA for the CDR3 is TGTGCCAGTAGGAGGGCAGCGGGAGGAAATGAGCAGTTCTTC.

There are a few counts of this clonotype. V and J are TRBV4-3 and TRBJ2-7; TRBD2 might be the D (7 bases). V lost 0 bases to trimming and J lost 3 bases, with 18 bases between them. This CDR3 is built from 17 residues. Germline assignment: CDR1 LGHNA and CDR2 YSLEER. The CDR3 here is CASSQESRGAGDYEQYF. CDR3 bases: TGCGCCAGCAGCCAAGAAAGTCGGGGGGCAGGGGACTACGAGCAGTACTTC.

This clonotype was counted once. A much larger clone is a single base away; this may be a read error. This rearrangement joins TRBV14 to TRBJ2-2, with D possibly TRBD1 on 6 matching bases. CDR1 SGHDN and CDR2 FVKESK come from the germline V gene. This CDR3 spans 18 amino acids. With 0 bases removed from V and 4 bases from J, the gap between germline ends came to 18 bases. CDR3 amino acids: CASSQDRGLRSSTGELFF. CDR3 in DNA: TGTGCCAGCAGCCAAGACAGGGGCCTCCGATCCTCCACCGGGGAGCTGTTTTTT. Filled out from reference TRBV14 and TRBJ2-2, the complete variable domain reads EAGVTQFPSHSVIEKGQTVTLRCDPISGHDNLYWYRRVMGKEIKFLLHFVKESKQDESGMPNNRFLAERTGGTYSTLKVQPAELEDSGVYFCASSQDRGLRSSTGELFFGEGSRLTVL.

This clonotype has more than one count but fewer than ten. The chain employs TRBV7-6 and TRBJ2-1, with no clear D. The V end was cut by 5 bases, the J end by 2 bases, with 13 bases between. Per germline, CDR1 SGHVS and CDR2 FNYEAQ. The CDR3 is made up of 15 amino acids. CDR3 nucleotides: TGTGCCAGCAGCCCTACCTATGGGGCCTACAATGAGCAGTTCTTC. Its protein product is CASSPTYGAYNEQFF.

In its sample, this clonotype was seen a few times. This CDR3 fails to terminate in the conserved phenylalanine or tryptophan, so it likely reflects a read error. No DNA is shown, since the ends of the CDR3 on it are uncertain; the CDR3 is the one TCRdb lists. The CDR3 protein is CASSHSPGLADVL. J is TRBJ2-3 and V is TRBV27; TRBD2, the D gene given by the table, was not confirmed from the DNA. Germline V gene lookup returns CDR1 MNHEY and CDR2 SMNVEV (reference sequence). The CDR3 spans 13 residues, counting both ends.

V is TRBV29-1 and J is TRBJ2-7; D might be TRBD1 or TRBD2, each matching 5 bases. Trimming cost V 3 bases and J 3 bases, with 12 bases left between them. This CDR3 comprises 13 residues. The V gene's germline CDR1 is SQVTM and CDR2 ANQGSEA. The CDR3 DNA sequence: TGCAGCGTTGAGGGACCGACGGGCTACGAGCAGTACTTC. This gives the protein CSVEGPTGYEQYF.